Given below is one T cell receptor (beta chain) in context. Antigen specificity is unknown. Trimming cost V 6 bases and J 1 base, with 9 bases left between them. CDR1 and CDR2 (germline): MNHEY, SVGAGI. This CDR3 comprises 13 residues. Here immunoSEQ multiplex PCR was the method, and the copy in TCRdb shows in-frame clones only, minus some. Among more than 150,000 clones listed, 85% to 95% were seen once. Second-dose groups at about 4 or about 12 weeks were pooled. The data are from a study of T cell responses to AZD1222 COVID-19 vaccine. Study findings and constraints: There were mostly white British donors and more females than males, and clonal diversity was possibly underestimated. Spike regions recognized by vaccine-associated CD4 TCRs spanned the protein, led by 160-218 and 743-854.

The rearrangement joins TRBV6-5 to TRBJ1-1; the D is unclear. The sample consisted of peripheral blood, taken 28 days after the second AZD1222 dose. The source is an adult who received the AZD1222 COVID-19 vaccine. CDR3 in DNA: TGTGCCAGCAGCCCCCACGGGAACACTGAAGCTTTCTTT. This sequence encodes CASSPHGNTEAFF.